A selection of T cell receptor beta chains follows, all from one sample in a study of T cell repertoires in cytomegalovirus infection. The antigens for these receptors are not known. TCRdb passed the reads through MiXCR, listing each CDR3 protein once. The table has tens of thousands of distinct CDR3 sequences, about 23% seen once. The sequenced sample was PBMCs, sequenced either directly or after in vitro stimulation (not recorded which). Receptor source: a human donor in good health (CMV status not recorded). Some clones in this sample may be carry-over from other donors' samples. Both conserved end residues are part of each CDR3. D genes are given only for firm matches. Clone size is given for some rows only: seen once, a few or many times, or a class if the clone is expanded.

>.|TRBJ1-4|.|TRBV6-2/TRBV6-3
TGTGCCAGCAGCCAAGGACCGCCTGAAAAACTGTTTTTT
CASSQGPPEKLFF
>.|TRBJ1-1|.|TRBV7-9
TGTGCCAGCAGCCTAGCGGGGGGGGCAGGGACTGAAGCTTTCTTT
CASSLAGGAGTEAFF
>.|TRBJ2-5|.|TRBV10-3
TGTGCCATCAAGGGTGAGGACAGCGGGCGAGAGACCCAGTACTTC
CAIKGEDSGRETQYF
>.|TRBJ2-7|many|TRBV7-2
TGTGCCAGCAGTTCTACCGGGACCGCTATCTCCTACGAGCAGTACTTC
CASSSTGTAISYEQYF
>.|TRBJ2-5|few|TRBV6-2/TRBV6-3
TGTGCCAGCAGTTCCTCGAGGACCCAGTACTTC
CASSSSRTQYF
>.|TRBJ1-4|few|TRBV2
TGTGCCAGCCACCTGACAGTCCCCGGGGGAAAACTGTTTTTT
CASHLTVPGGKLFF
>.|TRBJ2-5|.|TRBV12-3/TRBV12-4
TGTGCCAGCAGTTCCTCGGGGAAGAAGGAGACCCAGTACTTC
CASSSSGKKETQYF
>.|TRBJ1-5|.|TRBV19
TGTGCCAGCGACAGACCGAATGTACAGCCCCAGCATTTT
CASDRPNVQPQHF
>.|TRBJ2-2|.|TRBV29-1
TGCAGCGGGGGGGGGACAGCGAACACCGGGGAGCTGTTTTTT
CSGGGTANTGELFF
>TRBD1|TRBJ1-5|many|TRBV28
TGTGCCAGCAGAGTCAGGGGGCTAAATCAGCCCCAGCATTTT
CASRVRGLNQPQHF
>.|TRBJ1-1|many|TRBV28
TGTGCCAGCAGTTCTCCTGGGGTGACCTACACTGAAGCTTTCTTT
CASSSPGVTYTEAFF
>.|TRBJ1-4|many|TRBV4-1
TGCGCCAGCAGCTCCCCAACACCCGGGGGGGAAAAACTGTTTTTT
CASSSPTPGGEKLFF
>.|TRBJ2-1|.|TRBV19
TGTGCCAGTAGCAAAACGGTAAATGAGCAGTTCTTC
CASSKTVNEQFF
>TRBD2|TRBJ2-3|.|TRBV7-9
TGTGCCAGCAGCTTAGGGACTAGCGGGAGCACAGATACGCAGTATTTT
CASSLGTSGSTDTQYF
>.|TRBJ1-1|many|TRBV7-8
TGTGCCAGCAGCCCGCTAACAGGGTCTTCTGAAGCTTTCTTT
CASSPLTGSSEAFF
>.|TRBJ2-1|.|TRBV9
TGTGCCAGCAGCCCCTGGTTTGGCCCCAATGAGCAGTTCTTC
CASSPWFGPNEQFF
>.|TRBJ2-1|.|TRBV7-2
TGTGCCAGCAGCCTAAATCAGCGGGCTTTGGTAGGCAATGAGCAGTTCTTC
CASSLNQRALVGNEQFF
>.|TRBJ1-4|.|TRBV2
TGTGCCAGCACCTTCCAAGGGGCAGGGAGTGAAAAACTGTTTTTT
CASTFQGAGSEKLFF
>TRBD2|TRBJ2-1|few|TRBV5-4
TGTGCCAGCAGCTTTGGCTGGGAGGGGAATGAGCAGTTCTTC
CASSFGWEGNEQFF
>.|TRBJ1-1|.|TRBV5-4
TGTGCCAGCAGCTTGGCGGCGTACACTGAAGCTTTCTTT
CASSLAAYTEAFF
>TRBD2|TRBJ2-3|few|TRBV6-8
TGTGCCAGCAGAGTAGCGGGAGGCACAGATACGCAGTATTTT
CASRVAGGTDTQYF
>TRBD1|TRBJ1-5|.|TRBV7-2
TGTGCCAGCAGCCTAACAGGGGGCAATCAGCCCCAGCATTTT
CASSLTGGNQPQHF
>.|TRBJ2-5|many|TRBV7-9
TGTGCCAGCAGCTTAATCCATACCCAAGAGACCCAGTACTTC
CASSLIHTQETQYF
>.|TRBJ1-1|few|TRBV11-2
TGTGCCAGCAGCTTAGCTAGACGGAACACTGAAGCTTTCTTT
CASSLARRNTEAFF
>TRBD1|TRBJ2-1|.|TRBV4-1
TGCGCCAGCAGCCAAGTTGGGACAGGTCGCTACAATGAGCAGTTCTTC
CASSQVGTGRYNEQFF
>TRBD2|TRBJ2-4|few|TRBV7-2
TGTGCCAGCAGTGGACTAGCGGGAGGTTTGATAAACATTCAGTACTTC
CASSGLAGGLINIQYF
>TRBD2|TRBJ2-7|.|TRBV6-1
TGTGCCAGCAGCCTACTAGCGGGAGCTGGCTACGAGCAGTACTTC
CASSLLAGAGYEQYF
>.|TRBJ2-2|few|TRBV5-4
TGTGCCAGCAGTTCCGGGACTCTGGGGACCGGGGAGCTGTTTTTT
CASSSGTLGTGELFF
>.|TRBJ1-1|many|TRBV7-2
TGTGCCAGCAGCTTAGTAGTCGCGGTGGGCACTGAAGCTTTCTTT
CASSLVVAVGTEAFF
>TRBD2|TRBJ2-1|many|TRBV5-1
TGCGCCAGCAGCCCGTTTAGCGGGGGGAACTACAATGAGCAGTTCTTC
CASSPFSGGNYNEQFF
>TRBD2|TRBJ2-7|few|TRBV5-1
TGCGCCAGCAGCCACGGGACTAGCGGGAGCAGGACCTACGAGCAGTACTTC
CASSHGTSGSRTYEQYF
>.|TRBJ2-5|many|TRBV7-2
TGTGCCAGCAGAAGAGGGCCTGGGGAAGAGACCCAGTACTTC
CASRRGPGEETQYF
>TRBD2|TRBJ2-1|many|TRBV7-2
TGTGCCAGCAGCTTCTCGACTAGCGGGGATAGCCAGCAGTTCTTC
CASSFSTSGDSQQFF
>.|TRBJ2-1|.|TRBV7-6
TGTGCCAGCAGCTCCAGGCTAGCAGCGCTCTTCTTC
CASSSRLAALFF
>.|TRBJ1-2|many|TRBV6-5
TGTGCCAGCCTACCATCGGGCAACTACAACTATGGCTACACCTTC
CASLPSGNYNYGYTF
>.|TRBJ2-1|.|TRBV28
TGTGCCAGCAGCCGGGGCACGGGGCAGTTCTTC
CASSRGTGQFF
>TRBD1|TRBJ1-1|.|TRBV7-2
TGTGCCAGCAGATCAGGGGGAATGGGCCGGACTGAAGCTTTCTTT
CASRSGGMGRTEAFF
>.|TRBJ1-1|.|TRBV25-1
TGTGCCAGCAGCCCGATTGGAGGAGAGAGAGCTTTCTTT
CASSPIGGERAFF
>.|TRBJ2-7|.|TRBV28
TGTGCCAGCAGTTTGATGGACTTTGGGCAGTACTTC
CASSLMDFGQYF
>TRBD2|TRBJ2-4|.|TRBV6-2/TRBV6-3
TGTGCCAGCAGTTCCCTAGCGGGAGGGCCCTCAACTCAGTACTTC
CASSSLAGGPSTQYF
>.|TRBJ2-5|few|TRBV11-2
TGTGCCAGCAGCTTAGTGGGGCCCCAAGAGACCCAGTACTTC
CASSLVGPQETQYF
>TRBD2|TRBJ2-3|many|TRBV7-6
TGTGCCAGCAGCATTCTCCCCCGACTAGCGGGAGCTACAGATACGCAGTATTTT
CASSILPRLAGATDTQYF
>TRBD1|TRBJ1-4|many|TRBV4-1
TGCGCCAGCAGCCCGCGTGCAGGGGGTATGGCCCCGACGAGAAATAATGAAAAACTGTTTTTT
CASSPRAGGMAPTRNNEKLFF
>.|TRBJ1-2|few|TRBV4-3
TGCGCCAGCAGCCAAGATGGGAAGGGAGGACATGGCTACACCTTC
CASSQDGKGGHGYTF
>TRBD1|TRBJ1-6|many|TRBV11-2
TGTGCCAGCAGCCTATACAGCGGGACAGGGAATTCACCCCTCCACTTT
CASSLYSGTGNSPLHF
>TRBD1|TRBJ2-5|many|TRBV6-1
TGTGCCAGCAGAGATCCGGGACAGGGAAAACAAGAGACCCAGTACTTC
CASRDPGQGKQETQYF
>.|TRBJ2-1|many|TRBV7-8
TGTGCCAGCAGCTTCCTAGCCCTCTCCTACAATGAGCAGTTCTTC
CASSFLALSYNEQFF
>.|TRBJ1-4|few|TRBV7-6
TGTGCCAGCAGCTTAGATGACTCAGCGGGTGAAAAACTGTTTTTT
CASSLDDSAGEKLFF
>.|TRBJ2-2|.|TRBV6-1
TGTGCCAGCAAAAAAGGGGGAAACACCGGGGAGCTGTTTTTT
CASKKGGNTGELFF
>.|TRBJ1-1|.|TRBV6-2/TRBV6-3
TGTGCCAGCAGTTCCCCAGGCGGGGGGACTGAAGCTTTCTTT
CASSSPGGGTEAFF
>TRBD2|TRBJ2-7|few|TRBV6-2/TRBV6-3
TGTGCCAGCACCCTAGGACTAGCGGACTACGAGCAGTACTTC
CASTLGLADYEQYF
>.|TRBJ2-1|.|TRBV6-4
TGTGCCAGCAGTGACGCGTTTTACCCCTACAATGAGCAGTTCTTC
CASSDAFYPYNEQFF